One and the same sample provided the 31 T cell receptor beta chains below, sequenced in a study of T cells in Graves' hyperthyroidism and ophthalmopathy. TCR beta CDR3 regions were amplified from RNA. Researchers ran a first-round RT-PCR on the TCR CDR3 using the HTBI primer set. TCRdb analysed the multiplex PCR reads with MiXCR anew, one entry per CDR3 protein. The profile shows 450,000 to 650,000 distinct CDR3 sequences, roughly a sixth of them singletons. Sequencing was carried out using blood. The receptors were sampled from a woman aged 18-29 years with Graves' ophthalmopathy.

This clonotype was picked up a small number of times. The chain carries TRBV19 and TRBJ2-7, with a weak D call TRBD1 (5 bases). The germline V gene has CDR1 LNHDA and CDR2 SQIVND (reference sequence). Trimming took off 6 bases at V and 1 base at J, with 13 bases between the two ends. This CDR3 spans 14 amino acids. CDR3 sequence reads: CASSGQPGSYEQYF. The CDR3 DNA follows: TGTGCCAGTAGCGGGCAACCAGGGTCCTACGAGCAGTACTTC.

This clonotype was observed at least ten times. V is TRBV4-3 and J is TRBJ2-7; no firm D call. Trimming stripped 0 bases from V and 4 bases from J, with 7 bases between. The CDR3 length is 13 residues. Germline-derived CDR1 and CDR2 are LGHNA and YSLEER. The DNA for the CDR3 is TGCGCCAGCAGCCAAGAGATCCGGTACGAGCAGTACTTC. This encodes CASSQEIRYEQYF.

In its sample, this clonotype was seen many times. The rearrangement links TRBV7-3 to TRBJ1-2; D gene unclear. CDR3 length equals 13 residues. The V gene's germline CDR1 is SGHTA and CDR2 FQGTGA. V was shortened by 3 bases and J by 4 bases, with 9 bases between the two germline ends. The CDR3 region has the DNA TGTGCCAGCAGCTTTAGAGATGGCTATGGCTACACCTTC. Translation: CASSFRDGYGYTF.

The chain is built from TRBV6-5 and TRBJ1-3, with D unresolved. Trimming stripped 0 bases from V and 4 bases from J, with 22 bases between. The CDR3 runs 19 residues. Germline loops: CDR1 MNHEY, CDR2 SVGAGI. CDR3 nucleotide sequence: TGTGCCAGCAGTTACTCGAGAAACGACCTGAAAACAGCCGGAAACACCATATATTTT. Residues: CASSYSRNDLKTAGNTIYF.

At least ten counts were recorded for this clonotype. This chain links TRBV20-1 with TRBJ2-7; D is possibly TRBD2 (6 bases). There are 12 residues in the CDR3. Germline-derived CDR1 and CDR2 are DFQATT and SNEGSKA (reference sequence). The V gene lost 0 bases and the J gene lost 3 bases, with 6 bases spanning the gap. The CDR3 DNA follows: TGCAGTGCTAGAGAGGGGGGCTACGAGCAGTACTTC. Protein sequence: CSAREGGYEQYF.

This clonotype has a handful of counts. The chain joins TRBV5-6 to TRBJ1-5; TRBD1 is a possible D gene (6 bases). Germline-derived CDR1 and CDR2 are SGHDT and YYEEEE. Trimming removed 3 bases from V and 3 bases from J, with 16 bases in between. This CDR3 has 16 residues. CDR3 DNA: TGTGCCAGCAGCTCAAGGGGGGGTAGGAACAATCAGCCCCAGCATTTT. Translating gives CASSSRGGRNNQPQHF.

This clonotype appeared many times. The rearrangement uses TRBV12-3 or TRBV12-4 and TRBJ2-5; 9 positions agree with TRBD1. CDR3 length equals 17 residues. V gave up 6 bases and J gave up 1 base; unmatched junction bases: 12. CDR3 sequence (DNA): TGTGCCAGCAGGGGGTTTACGGGACAGGGCCTCCAAGAGACCCAGTACTTC. It translates to CASRGFTGQGLQETQYF.

This clonotype was seen repeatedly, ten times or more. The genes are TRBV6-1 and TRBJ2-7; 9 nucleotides line up with TRBD1. Germline V gives CDR1 MNHNS, CDR2 SASEGT. J lost 5 bases, V lost 6 bases, and 5 bases had no gene match. The CDR3 runs to 13 residues. CDR3 coding DNA: TGTGCCAGCAGCGGACAGGGGAGGCACGAGCAGTACTTC. This translates into CASSGQGRHEQYF.

This clonotype has a handful of counts. The chain combines TRBV29-1 with TRBJ1-1; D is unclear. There are 11 residues in the CDR3. Germline CDR1 reads SQVTM; CDR2 reads ANQGSEA. Trimming cost V 4 bases and J 6 bases, with 9 bases left between them. The chain's CDR3 is CSVGRAAEAFF. CDR3 nucleotides: TGCAGCGTTGGAAGGGCGGCTGAAGCTTTCTTT.

This clonotype was counted ten times or more. CDR3 amino acids: CASSIRGGINEQFF. As DNA, the CDR3 is TGTGCCAGCAGTATACGGGGGGGTATCAATGAGCAGTTCTTC. V is TRBV28 and J is TRBJ2-1, with 8 bases lining up with TRBD2. CDR1 and CDR2 (germline): MDHEN, SYDVKM. V lost 5 bases, J lost 6 bases, and 6 bases stayed unmatched. This CDR3 is built from 14 residues.

The table lists this clonotype with many counts. The V gene is TRBV6-1, the J gene TRBJ1-1; TRBD1 is a possible D gene (6 bases). Germline V gives CDR1 MNHNS, CDR2 SASEGT. Trimming removed 4 bases from V and 5 bases from J, with 20 bases in between. This CDR3 comprises 16 residues. The CDR3 DNA reads TGTGCCAGCAGTGGGAAGTTATGGGGGGGCGAAACTGAAGCTTTCTTT. Translated, it gives CASSGKLWGGETEAFF.

This clonotype was counted a few times. The chain couples TRBV5-1 to TRBJ1-6, with 8 bases that match TRBD1. The CDR3 covers 16 residues. Germline CDR1 is SGHRS and CDR2 is YFSETQ. Trimming removed 0 bases from V and 7 bases from J; junction bases left unmatched: 6. The CDR3 region is CASSLDGTGLNSPLHF. The CDR3 nucleotides read TGCGCCAGCAGCTTGGATGGGACAGGCCTGAATTCACCCCTCCACTTT.

In its sample, this clonotype was seen a few times. This chain joins TRBV19 and TRBJ1-5; D is unclear. Germline CDR1 is LNHDA and CDR2 is SQIVND (reference sequence). This CDR3 contains 17 residues. Trimming cost V 0 bases and J 6 bases, with 18 bases left between them. Written as DNA, the CDR3 is TGTGCCAGTAGTATAGATCTTTTCATCGTTGGGATTCAGCCCCAGCATTTT. Amino acids: CASSIDLFIVGIQPQHF.

The chain joins TRBV7-9 to TRBJ1-2; 9 bases align to TRBD1. Germline assignment: CDR1 SEHNR and CDR2 FQNEAQ (reference sequence). This CDR3 spans 17 amino acids. The ends lost 6 bases at V and 1 base at J; junction bases unmatched: 12. Here the CDR3 reads CASRRGTGHKLNYGYTF. In nucleotides, the CDR3 is TGTGCCAGCAGACGTGGGACAGGGCACAAACTTAACTATGGCTACACCTTC.

The sample holds many counts of this clonotype. This chain uses TRBV28 with TRBJ1-2; D may be TRBD1 (5 bases). Germline CDR1 is MDHEN and CDR2 is SYDVKM. The CDR3 spans 13 residues. The V end was cut by 6 bases, the J end by 6 bases, with 14 bases between. The CDR3 bases are TGTGCCAGCAGCATTTCAGGGCGAGATGGCTACACCTTC. This gives the protein CASSISGRDGYTF.

This clonotype appeared a few times. Germline is not matched at one junction end, which may reflect a read error. The chain uses TRBV27 and TRBJ2-2; D is possibly TRBD1 (6 bases). This CDR3 region has 14 residues. The germline gives CDR1 MNHEY, CDR2 SMNVEV (reference sequence). The chain's CDR3 is CASSLDRNAGELFF. CDR3 sequence (DNA): TGTGCCAGCAGTTTAGACAGGAACGCCGGGGAGCTGTTTTTT.

V and J are TRBV29-1 and TRBJ1-2; D unresolved. Germline CDR1 SQVTM, CDR2 ANQGSEA. Trimming left V 0 bases short and J 8 bases short, with 1 base between. The CDR3 spans 9 residues. The CDR3 loop reads CSVEDGYTF. As DNA, the CDR3 is TGCAGCGTTGAAGACGGCTACACCTTC.

The chain employs TRBV3-1 and TRBJ1-2, with D tentatively TRBD1 (5 bases). Looked up from germline, CDR1 is LGHDT and CDR2 is YNNKEL (reference sequence). Trimming pared 0 bases from V and 4 bases from J, leaving 12 bases between. The CDR3 sequence is 15 residues long. The CDR3 region has the DNA TGTGCCAGCAGCCAAGATCCTATAAGGGGCTATGGCTACACCTTC. It encodes CASSQDPIRGYGYTF.

This clonotype occurred many times. The J gene is TRBJ2-3, the V gene TRBV28; perhaps D is TRBD1 or TRBD2 (5 bases each). V gave up 6 bases and J gave up 2 bases, with 9 bases separating them. This CDR3 has 13 residues. Germline lookup yields CDR1 MDHEN and CDR2 SYDVKM. The CDR3 reads CASRGRITDTQYF. The CDR3 DNA is TGTGCCAGCAGGGGACGGATCACAGATACGCAGTATTTT.

This clonotype was seen ten or more times. The chain combines TRBV28 with TRBJ2-7; 7 bases align to TRBD1. The CDR3 sequence is 14 residues long. CDR1 and CDR2 from the germline V gene are MDHEN and SYDVKM. Losses at the gene ends were 5 bases for V and 3 bases for J; bases not matched to a gene: 7. CDR3 DNA sequence: TGTGCCAGCAGTCGGGACAGAAGTTACTACGAGCAGTACTTC. Protein product: CASSRDRSYYEQYF.

A note on this clonotype: A read error may explain this, as a much larger clone is one base away. This sequence joins TRBV28 and TRBJ1-2; D ambiguous. The CDR3 has 13 amino acids. CDR1 and CDR2 (germline): MDHEN, SYDVKM. The CDR3 protein is CAGSAAWTYGYTF. CDR3 DNA: TGTGCCGGCAGCGCTGCTTGGACGTATGGCTACACCTTC.

This clonotype has at least ten counts. V and J are TRBV5-6 and TRBJ2-7; D might be TRBD2 (5 bases). CDR1 SGHDT and CDR2 YYEEEE come from the germline V gene. The V end was cut by 3 bases, the J end by 5 bases, with 12 bases between. The CDR3 contains 13 residues. CDR3 amino acids: CASSYEGGHEQYF. DNA for the CDR3: TGTGCCAGCAGCTACGAGGGTGGGCACGAGCAGTACTTC.

Turning to this clonotype: At one of its ends the junction is not consistent with the germline gene, which may arise from a read error. The rearrangement uses TRBV4-3 and TRBJ2-3, with a tentative D call TRBD2 (5 bases). Germline CDR1 LGHNA, CDR2 YSLEER. There are 15 residues in the CDR3. The CDR3 DNA reads TGCGCCAGCAGCCAACAAAGGAGGAGCACAGATAGGCAGTATTTT. Its protein is CASSQQRRSTDRQYF.

The J gene is TRBJ1-2, the V gene TRBV4-2; D not certain. Between the trimmed V and J ends, which lost 0 bases and 2 bases, there was a span of 10 bases. CDR1 is LGHNA and CDR2 is YNFKEQ in the germline V gene. The CDR3 covers 15 residues. The CDR3 bases are TGTGCCAGCAGCCAAGATCCAGGTACCAACTATGGCTACACCTTC. Residues: CASSQDPGTNYGYTF.

This clonotype came up many times. The V call is TRBV2, the J call TRBJ2-7; D is unclear. The length of the CDR3 is 9 residues. In germline, CDR1 is SNHLY, CDR2 FYNNEI. V lost 11 bases, J lost 4 bases, and 6 bases lay in between. The CDR3 region has the DNA TGTGCCGCCGGTTACGAGCAGTACTTC. Amino acid sequence: CAAGYEQYF.

The chain is built from TRBV2 and TRBJ2-2; D uncertain. The V gene lost 2 bases and the J gene lost 6 bases, with 7 bases spanning the gap. There are 13 residues in the CDR3. The germline V gene has CDR1 SNHLY and CDR2 FYNNEI. CDR3 in DNA: TGTGCCAGCAGTGAACCCGCAGCCGGGGAGCTGTTTTTT. Its protein is CASSEPAAGELFF.

V gene TRBV9 combines with J gene TRBJ2-1; 12 bases line up with TRBD2. This CDR3 comprises 16 residues. The V segment lost 0 bases and the J segment 7 bases; nucleotides outside the gene matches: 5. The germline gives CDR1 SGDLS, CDR2 YYNGEE. The chain's CDR3 is CASSVDTSGRWNEQFF. The CDR3 DNA follows: TGTGCCAGCAGCGTAGACACTAGCGGGAGGTGGAATGAGCAGTTCTTC.

CDR3 DNA sequence: TGCAGTGCTAGAGATCTTCTGATAGGGGATGAAAAACTGTTTTTT. It specifies CSARDLLIGDEKLFF. The rearrangement joins TRBV20-1 to TRBJ1-4, with D possibly matching TRBD1 (5 bases). Trimming took off 0 bases at V and 6 bases at J, with 14 bases between the two ends. The CDR3 is 15 residues long. Germline lookup yields CDR1 DFQATT and CDR2 SNEGSKA (reference sequence).

The V call is TRBV19, the J call TRBJ2-7; D not resolved. The CDR3 has 13 residues. CDR1 is LNHDA, CDR2 SQIVND, per germline (reference sequence). The V end was cut by 8 bases, the J end by 0 bases, with 11 bases between. This CDR3 reads CASGGRSSYEQYF. As DNA, the CDR3 is TGTGCCAGTGGTGGCAGAAGCTCCTACGAGCAGTACTTC.

At least ten counts were recorded for this clonotype. The rearrangement uses TRBV28 and TRBJ1-4, with a weak D call TRBD1 (5 bases). CDR1 and CDR2 (germline): MDHEN, SYDVKM. CDR3 length: 16 residues. The ends were cut back, 5 bases at V and 6 bases at J, with 19 bases in the middle. This chain's CDR3 is CASSTPWGVRHEKLFF. CDR3 coding DNA: TGTGCCAGCAGTACACCCTGGGGGGTTCGGCATGAAAAACTGTTTTTT. Using reference TRBV28 and TRBJ1-4 for the parts outside the CDR3, the full variable domain is DVKVTQSSRYLVKRTGEKVFLECVQDMDHENMFWYRQDPGLGLRLIYFSYDVKMKEKGDIPEGYSVSREKKERFSLILESASTNQTSMYLCASSTPWGVRHEKLFFGSGTQLSVL.

This chain's CDR3 is CASSYDGLAGPGETQYF. The CDR3 DNA is TGTGCCAGCAGTTATGACGGACTAGCGGGGCCCGGGGAGACCCAGTACTTC. The chain combines TRBV6-1 with TRBJ2-5; 12 bases are shared with TRBD2. The germline V gene has CDR1 MNHNS and CDR2 SASEGT. Trimming at V came to 5 bases and at J to 5 bases, leaving 12 bases not matched to a gene. CDR3 length: 17 amino acids.